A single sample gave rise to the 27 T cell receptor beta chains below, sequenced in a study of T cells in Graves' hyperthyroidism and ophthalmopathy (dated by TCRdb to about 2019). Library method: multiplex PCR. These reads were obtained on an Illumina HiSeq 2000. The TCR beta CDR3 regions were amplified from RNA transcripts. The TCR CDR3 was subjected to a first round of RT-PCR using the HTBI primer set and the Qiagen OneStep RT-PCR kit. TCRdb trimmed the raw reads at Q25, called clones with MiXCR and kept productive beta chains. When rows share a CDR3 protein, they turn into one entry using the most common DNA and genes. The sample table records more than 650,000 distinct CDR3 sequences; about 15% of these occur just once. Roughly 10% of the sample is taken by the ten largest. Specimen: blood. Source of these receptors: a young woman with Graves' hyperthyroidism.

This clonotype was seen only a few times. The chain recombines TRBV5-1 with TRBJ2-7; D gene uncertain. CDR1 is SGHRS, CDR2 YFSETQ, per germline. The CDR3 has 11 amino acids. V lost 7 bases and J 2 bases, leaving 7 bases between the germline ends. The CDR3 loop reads CASRATYEQYF. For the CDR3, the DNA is TGCGCCAGCCGTGCCACCTACGAGCAGTACTTC.

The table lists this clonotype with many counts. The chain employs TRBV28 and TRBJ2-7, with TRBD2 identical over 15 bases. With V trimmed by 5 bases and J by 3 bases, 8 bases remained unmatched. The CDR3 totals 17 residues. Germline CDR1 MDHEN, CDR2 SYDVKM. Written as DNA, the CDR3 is TGTGCCAGCAGTCCCGGACTAGCGGGAGGGCCGAACTACGAGCAGTACTTC. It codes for CASSPGLAGGPNYEQYF.

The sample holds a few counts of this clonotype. The DNA for the CDR3 is TGCGCCAGCAGCTTGGGGGGACAGAGTGGGTTCGCTGAAGCTTTCTTT. This sequence encodes CASSLGGQSGFAEAFF. The rearrangement uses TRBV5-1 and TRBJ1-1; 7 bases are shared with TRBD1. V lost 0 bases, J lost 6 bases, and 11 bases stayed unmatched. CDR3 length: 16 residues. From germline, CDR1 is SGHRS and CDR2 YFSETQ.

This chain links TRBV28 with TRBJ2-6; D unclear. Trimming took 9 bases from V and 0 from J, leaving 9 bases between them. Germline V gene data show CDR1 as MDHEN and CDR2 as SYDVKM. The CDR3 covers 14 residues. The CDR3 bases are TGTGCCAGTTCCCGCCTCTCTGGGGCCAACGTCCTGACTTTC. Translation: CASSRLSGANVLTF.

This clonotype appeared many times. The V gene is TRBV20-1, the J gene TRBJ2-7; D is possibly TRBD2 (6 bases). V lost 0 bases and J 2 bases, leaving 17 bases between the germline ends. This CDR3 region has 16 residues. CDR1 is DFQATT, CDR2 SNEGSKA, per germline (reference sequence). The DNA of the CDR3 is TGCAGTGCTAGAGATCGACCGGGACTTACAGCCTACGAGCAGTACTTC. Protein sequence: CSARDRPGLTAYEQYF.

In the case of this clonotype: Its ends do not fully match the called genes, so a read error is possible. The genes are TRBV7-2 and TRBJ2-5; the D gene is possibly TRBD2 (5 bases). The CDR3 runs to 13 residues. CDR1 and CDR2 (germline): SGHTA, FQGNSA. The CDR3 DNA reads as TGTGCCGGCAGCTCAACTCAGGATTCAGCCGGGAACTTC. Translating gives CAGSSTQDSAGNF. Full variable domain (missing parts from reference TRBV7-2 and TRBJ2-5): GAGVSQSPSNKVTEKGKDVELRCDPISGHTALYWYRQSLGQGLEFLIYFQGNSAPDKSGLPSDRFSAERTGGSVSTLTIQRTQQEDSAVYLCAGSSTQDSAGNFGPGTRLLVL.

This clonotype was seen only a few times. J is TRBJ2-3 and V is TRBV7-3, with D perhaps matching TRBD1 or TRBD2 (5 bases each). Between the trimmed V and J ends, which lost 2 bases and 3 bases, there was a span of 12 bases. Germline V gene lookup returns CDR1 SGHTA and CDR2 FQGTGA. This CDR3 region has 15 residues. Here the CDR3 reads CASSLFRGATDTQYF. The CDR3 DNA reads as TGTGCCAGCAGCTTATTTCGGGGCGCAACAGATACGCAGTATTTT.

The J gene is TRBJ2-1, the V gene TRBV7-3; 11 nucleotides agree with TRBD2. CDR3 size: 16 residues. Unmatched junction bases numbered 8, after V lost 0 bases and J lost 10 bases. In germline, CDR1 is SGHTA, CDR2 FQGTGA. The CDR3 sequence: CASSLTYRTSGSEQFF. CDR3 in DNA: TGTGCCAGCAGCTTAACGTATCGGACTAGCGGGTCGGAGCAGTTCTTC.

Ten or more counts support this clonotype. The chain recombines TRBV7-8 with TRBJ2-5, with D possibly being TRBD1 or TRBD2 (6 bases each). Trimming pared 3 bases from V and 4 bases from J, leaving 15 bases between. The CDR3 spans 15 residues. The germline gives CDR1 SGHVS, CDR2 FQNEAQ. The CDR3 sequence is CASSLGGKGGETQYF. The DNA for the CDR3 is TGTGCCAGCAGCTTGGGGGGCAAAGGGGGAGAGACCCAGTACTTC.

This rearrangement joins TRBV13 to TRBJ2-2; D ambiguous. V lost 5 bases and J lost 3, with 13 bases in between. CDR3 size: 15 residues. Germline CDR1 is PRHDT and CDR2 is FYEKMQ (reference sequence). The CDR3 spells CASSGSGFYTGELFF. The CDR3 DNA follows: TGTGCCAGCAGCGGGTCGGGCTTCTACACCGGGGAGCTGTTTTTT.

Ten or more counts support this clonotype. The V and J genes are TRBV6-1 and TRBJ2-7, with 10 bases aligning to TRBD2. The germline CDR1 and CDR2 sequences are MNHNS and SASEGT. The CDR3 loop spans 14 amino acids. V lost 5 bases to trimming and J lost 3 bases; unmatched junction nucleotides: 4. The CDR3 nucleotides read TGTGCCAGCAGTTACTCTAGCGGGAGCTACGAGCAGTACTTC. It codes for CASSYSSGSYEQYF.

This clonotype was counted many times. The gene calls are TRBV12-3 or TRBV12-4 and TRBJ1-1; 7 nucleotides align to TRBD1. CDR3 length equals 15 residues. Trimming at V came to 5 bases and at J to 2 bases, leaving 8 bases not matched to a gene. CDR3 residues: CASSPRDSPNTEAFF. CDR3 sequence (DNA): TGTGCCAGCAGTCCCCGGGACAGCCCTAACACTGAAGCTTTCTTT.

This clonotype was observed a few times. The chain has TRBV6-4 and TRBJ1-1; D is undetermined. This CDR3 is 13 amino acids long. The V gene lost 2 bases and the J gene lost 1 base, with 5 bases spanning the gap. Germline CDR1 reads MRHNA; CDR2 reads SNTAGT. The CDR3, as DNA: TGTGCCAGCAGTGACAACCAGAACACTGAAGCTTTCTTT. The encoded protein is CASSDNQNTEAFF.

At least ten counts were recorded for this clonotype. CDR3 residues: CSSDREETQYF. The CDR3 nucleotides read TGCAGTTCCGACAGGGAAGAGACCCAGTACTTC. This sequence joins TRBV20-1 and TRBJ2-5; the match to TRBD1 covers 7 bases. The CDR3 has 11 amino acids. The V and J ends lost 8 bases and 3 bases, in that order; junction bases with no gene match: 3. Germline V gives CDR1 DFQATT, CDR2 SNEGSKA (reference sequence).

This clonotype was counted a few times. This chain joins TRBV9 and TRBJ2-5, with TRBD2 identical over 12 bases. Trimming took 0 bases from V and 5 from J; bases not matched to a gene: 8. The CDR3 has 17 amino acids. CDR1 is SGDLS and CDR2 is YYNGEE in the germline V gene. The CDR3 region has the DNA TGTGCCAGCAGCGTAGAAGGACTAGCGGGGCCCGGGGAGACCCAGTACTTC. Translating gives CASSVEGLAGPGETQYF. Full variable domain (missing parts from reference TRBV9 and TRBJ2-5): DSGVTQTPKHLITATGQRVTLRCSPRSGDLSVYWYQQSLDQGLQFLIQYYNGEERAKGNILERFSAQQFPDLHSELNLSSLELGDSALYFCASSVEGLAGPGETQYFGPGTRLLVL.

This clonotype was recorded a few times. The CDR3 coding sequence is TGTGCCAGCAGTGAAGCGCCTGGCTTCTACGAGCAGTACTTC. This translates into CASSEAPGFYEQYF. This chain joins TRBV6-1 and TRBJ2-7; D is unclear. Germline V gene lookup returns CDR1 MNHNS and CDR2 SASEGT. CDR3 length equals 14 residues. The V and J ends lost 0 bases and 3 bases respectively, with 9 bases between them.

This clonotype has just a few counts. The CDR3 region has the DNA TGTGCCACCAGTGATTTAGGGGCCGAGGCCTACAATGAGCAGTTCTTC. Translating gives CATSDLGAEAYNEQFF. The V call is TRBV24-1, the J call TRBJ2-1, with a tentative D call TRBD1 (5 bases). Trimming removed 1 base from V and 2 bases from J, with 11 bases in between. The germline V gene has CDR1 KGHDR and CDR2 SFDVKD. CDR3 length: 16 amino acids.

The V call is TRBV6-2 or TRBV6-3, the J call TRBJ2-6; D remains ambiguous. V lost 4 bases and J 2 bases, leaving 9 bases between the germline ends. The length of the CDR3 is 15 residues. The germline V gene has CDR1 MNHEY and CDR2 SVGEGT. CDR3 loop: CASSSQAAGANVLTF. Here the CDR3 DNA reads TGTGCCAGCAGTTCGCAGGCAGCTGGGGCCAACGTCCTGACTTTC.

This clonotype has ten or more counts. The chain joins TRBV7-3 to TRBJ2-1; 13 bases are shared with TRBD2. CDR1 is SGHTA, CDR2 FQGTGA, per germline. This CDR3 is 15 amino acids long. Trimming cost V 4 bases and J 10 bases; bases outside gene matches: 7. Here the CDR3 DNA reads TGTGCCAGCAGCTCACTAGCGGGAGGGCAAGGGGAGCAGTTCTTC. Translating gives CASSSLAGGQGEQFF.

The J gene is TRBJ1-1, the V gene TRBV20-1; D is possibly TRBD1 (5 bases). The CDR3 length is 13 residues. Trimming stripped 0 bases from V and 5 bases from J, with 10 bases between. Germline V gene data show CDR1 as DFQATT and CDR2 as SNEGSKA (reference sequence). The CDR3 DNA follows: TGCAGTGCTAGAGATGGGGCAGGGACTGAAGCTTTCTTT. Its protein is CSARDGAGTEAFF.

CDR3 bases: TGTGCCATCAGTACCGGGACTGGCAATCAGCCCCAGCATTTT. Amino acid sequence: CAISTGTGNQPQHF. V is TRBV10-3 and J is TRBJ1-5; D is perhaps TRBD1 (5 bases). This CDR3 is 14 amino acids long. Trimming removed 5 bases at V and 2 bases at J, with 10 bases between. Germline CDR1 reads ENHRY; CDR2 reads SYGVKD.

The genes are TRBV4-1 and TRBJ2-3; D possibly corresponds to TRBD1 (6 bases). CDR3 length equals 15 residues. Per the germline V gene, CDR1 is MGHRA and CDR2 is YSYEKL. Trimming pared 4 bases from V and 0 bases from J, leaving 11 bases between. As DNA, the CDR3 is TGCGCCAGCAGCCGAACAGGGTCAAGCACAGATACGCAGTATTTT. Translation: CASSRTGSSTDTQYF.

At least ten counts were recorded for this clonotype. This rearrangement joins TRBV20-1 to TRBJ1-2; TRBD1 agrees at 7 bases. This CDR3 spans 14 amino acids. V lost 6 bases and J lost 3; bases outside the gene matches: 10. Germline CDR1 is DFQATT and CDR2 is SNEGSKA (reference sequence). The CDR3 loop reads CSASAQGTYYGYTF. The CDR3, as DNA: TGCAGTGCCAGTGCACAGGGGACCTACTATGGCTACACCTTC.

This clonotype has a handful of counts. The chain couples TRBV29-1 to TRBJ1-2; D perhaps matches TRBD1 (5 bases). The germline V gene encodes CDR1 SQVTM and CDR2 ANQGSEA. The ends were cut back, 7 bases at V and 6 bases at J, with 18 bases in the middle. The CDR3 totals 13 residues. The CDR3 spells CSARATWPDGYTF. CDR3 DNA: TGCAGCGCCAGGGCCACCTGGCCGGATGGCTACACCTTC.

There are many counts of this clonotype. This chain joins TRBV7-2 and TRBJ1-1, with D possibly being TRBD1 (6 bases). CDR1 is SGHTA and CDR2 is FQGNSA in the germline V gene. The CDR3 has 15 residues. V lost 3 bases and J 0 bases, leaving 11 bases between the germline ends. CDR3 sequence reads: CASSLQGTLNTEAFF. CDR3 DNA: TGTGCCAGCAGCTTGCAGGGGACATTGAACACTGAAGCTTTCTTT.

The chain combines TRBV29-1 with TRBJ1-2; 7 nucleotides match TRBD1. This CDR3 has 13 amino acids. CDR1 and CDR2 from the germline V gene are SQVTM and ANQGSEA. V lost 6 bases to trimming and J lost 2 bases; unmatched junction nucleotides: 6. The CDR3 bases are TGCAGCGTCCCCATGACAGGGAACTATGGCTACACCTTC. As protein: CSVPMTGNYGYTF. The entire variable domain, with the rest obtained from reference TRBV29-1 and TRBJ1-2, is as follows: SAVISQKPSRDICQRGTSLTIQCQVDSQVTMMFWYRQQPGQSLTLIATANQGSEATYESGFVIDKFPISRPNLTFSTLTVSNMSPEDSSIYLCSVPMTGNYGYTFGSGTRLTVV.

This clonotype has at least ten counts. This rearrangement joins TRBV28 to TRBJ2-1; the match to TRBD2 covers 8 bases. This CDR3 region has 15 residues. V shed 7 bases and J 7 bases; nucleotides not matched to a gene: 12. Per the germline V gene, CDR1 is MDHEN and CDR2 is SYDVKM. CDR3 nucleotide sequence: TGTGCCAGCATTACCCTCGGGGGGGGGGTTAATGAGCAGTTCTTC. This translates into CASITLGGGVNEQFF.